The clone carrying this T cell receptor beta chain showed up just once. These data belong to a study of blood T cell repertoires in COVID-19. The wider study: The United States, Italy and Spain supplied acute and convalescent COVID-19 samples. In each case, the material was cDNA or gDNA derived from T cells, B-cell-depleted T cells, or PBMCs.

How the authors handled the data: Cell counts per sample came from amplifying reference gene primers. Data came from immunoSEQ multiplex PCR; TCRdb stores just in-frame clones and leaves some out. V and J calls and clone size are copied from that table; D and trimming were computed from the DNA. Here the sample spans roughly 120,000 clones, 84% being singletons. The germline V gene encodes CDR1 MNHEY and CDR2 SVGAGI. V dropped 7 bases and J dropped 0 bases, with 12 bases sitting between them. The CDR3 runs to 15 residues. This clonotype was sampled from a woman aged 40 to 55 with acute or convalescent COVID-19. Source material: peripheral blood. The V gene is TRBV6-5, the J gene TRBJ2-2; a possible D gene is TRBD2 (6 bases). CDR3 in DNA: TGTGCCAGCAATAGGGGCGGGACGAACACCGGGGAGCTGTTTTTT. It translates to CASNRGGTNTGELFF.